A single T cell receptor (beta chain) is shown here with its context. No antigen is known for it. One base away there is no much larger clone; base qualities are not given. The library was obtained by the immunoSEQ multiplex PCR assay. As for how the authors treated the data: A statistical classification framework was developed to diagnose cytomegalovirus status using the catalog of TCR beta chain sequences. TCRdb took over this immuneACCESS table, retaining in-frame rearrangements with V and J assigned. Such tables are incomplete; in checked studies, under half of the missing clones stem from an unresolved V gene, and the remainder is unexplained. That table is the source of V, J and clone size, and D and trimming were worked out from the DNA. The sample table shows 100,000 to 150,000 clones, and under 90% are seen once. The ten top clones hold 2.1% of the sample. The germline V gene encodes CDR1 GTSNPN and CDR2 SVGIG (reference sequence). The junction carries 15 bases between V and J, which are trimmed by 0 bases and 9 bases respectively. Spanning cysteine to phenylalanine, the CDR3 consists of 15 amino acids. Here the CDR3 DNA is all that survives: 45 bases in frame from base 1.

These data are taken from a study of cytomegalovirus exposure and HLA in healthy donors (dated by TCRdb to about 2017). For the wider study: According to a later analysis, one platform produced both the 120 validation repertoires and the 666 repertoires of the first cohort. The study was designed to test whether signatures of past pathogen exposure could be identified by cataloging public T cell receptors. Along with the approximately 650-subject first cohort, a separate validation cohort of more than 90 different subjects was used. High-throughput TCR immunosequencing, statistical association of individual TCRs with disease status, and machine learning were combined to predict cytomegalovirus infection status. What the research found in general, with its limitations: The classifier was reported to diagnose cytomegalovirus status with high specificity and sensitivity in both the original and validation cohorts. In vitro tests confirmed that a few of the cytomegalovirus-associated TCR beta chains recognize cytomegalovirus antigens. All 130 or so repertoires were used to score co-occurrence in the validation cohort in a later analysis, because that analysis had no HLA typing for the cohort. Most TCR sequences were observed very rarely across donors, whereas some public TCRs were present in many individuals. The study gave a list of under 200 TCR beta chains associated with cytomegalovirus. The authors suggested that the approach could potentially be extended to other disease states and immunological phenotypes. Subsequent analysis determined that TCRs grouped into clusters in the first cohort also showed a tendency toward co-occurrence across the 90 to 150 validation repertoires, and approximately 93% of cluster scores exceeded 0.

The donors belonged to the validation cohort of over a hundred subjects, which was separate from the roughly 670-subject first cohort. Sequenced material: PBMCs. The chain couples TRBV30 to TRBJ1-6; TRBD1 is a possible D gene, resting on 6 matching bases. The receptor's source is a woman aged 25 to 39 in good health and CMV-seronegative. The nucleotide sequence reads TGTGCCTGGAGTGTAGCCCAGGGGTCAGGTTCACCCCTCCACTTT. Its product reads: CAWSVAQGSGSPLHF.